This TCR beta chain was sequenced in a study of shared clonotypes between healthy human individuals. Donors had no recently reported acute infections or vaccinations and were HIV-negative. In the original analysis: Sequence data from immunoSEQ were junction-only and lacked quality scores; consequently, filtering differed. Here immunoSEQ multiplex PCR was the method, and the copy in TCRdb shows in-frame clones only, minus some. Clone size and the V and J calls come from that table; the DNA yielded D and trimming. Of more than 400,000 clones in the sample, almost 97% were seen once. The germline V gene has CDR1 SGHTS and CDR2 YDEGEE. This CDR3 spans 18 amino acids. Trimming took 0 bases from V and 3 from J, leaving 22 bases between them.

The sequenced sample consisted of naive CD4+ T cells sorted from blood. Stated subset: CD45RA+ positively selected. The sequence was collected from a woman in her twenties or thirties in good health. This rearrangement joins TRBV5-8 to TRBJ2-7; a weak D match, TRBD2 (6 bases). CDR3 sequence reads: CASSLERVGGTPSYEQYF. The CDR3 region has the DNA TGTGCCAGCAGCTTGGAGAGAGTTGGCGGGACGCCAAGCTACGAGCAGTACTTC.